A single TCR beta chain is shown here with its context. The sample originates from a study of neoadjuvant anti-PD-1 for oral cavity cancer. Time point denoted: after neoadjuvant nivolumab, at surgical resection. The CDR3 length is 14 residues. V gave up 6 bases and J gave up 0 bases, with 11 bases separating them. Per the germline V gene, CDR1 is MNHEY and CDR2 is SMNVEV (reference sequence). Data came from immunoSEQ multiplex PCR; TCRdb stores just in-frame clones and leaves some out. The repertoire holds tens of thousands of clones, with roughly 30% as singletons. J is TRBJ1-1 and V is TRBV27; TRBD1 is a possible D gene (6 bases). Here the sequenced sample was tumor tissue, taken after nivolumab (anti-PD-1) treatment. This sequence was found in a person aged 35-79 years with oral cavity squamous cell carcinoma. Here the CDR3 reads CASSRQAMNTEAFF. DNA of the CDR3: TGTGCCAGCAGCCGACAGGCGATGAACACTGAAGCTTTCTTT.